This T cell receptor beta chain derives from a study of blood T cell repertoires in COVID-19. From germline, CDR1 is LNHNV and CDR2 YYDKDF (reference sequence). The CDR3 totals 14 residues. V was clipped by 1 base and J by 6 bases; unmatched bases: 3. Assay: immunoSEQ multiplex PCR; the TCRdb copy retains only in-frame clones and omits some. The sample contains 300,000 to 350,000 clones, about 90% of which appear only once. The sequence was obtained from a man aged 25-45 years who had recovered from COVID-19. Source material: PBMCs or T cells enriched from blood (not recorded which). V usage is TRBV15 and J usage is TRBJ2-1; 7 nucleotides agree with TRBD2. DNA of the CDR3: TGTGCCACCAGCAGAGCAAGACTAGCCAATGAGCAGTTCTTC. Its translation: CATSRARLANEQFF.